This T cell receptor beta chain derives from a study of spatial heterogeneity in lung cancer (dated by TCRdb to between 2018 and 2021). Looking at the study overall: Beta-chain transcripts were consistently detected in greater numbers than alpha-chain transcripts, which likely reflected higher beta-chain transcript abundance. In the raw uncorrected reads, each unique combination of TCR and UMI appeared on average more than ten times. The study quantitatively compared TCR alpha and beta repertoires across multiple tumor regions, matched nontumor lung and blood in non-small cell lung cancer. Nonsynonymous mutation counts, determined by whole-exome sequencing of tumor tissue, were related to features of the TCR repertoire. At surgery, both alpha and beta chains were TCR-sequenced in about 200 tumor regions, fewer than 85 matched nontumor lung samples and a few dozen PBMC samples. General study outcomes and caveats: Ubiquitous expanded tumor TCRs were found in blood more often at tumor resection than at routine follow-up. Additional single-cell paired TCR alpha and beta sequencing was considered necessary to confirm, at a functional level, the hypothesis that regional TCRs recognize regional mutations.

The library was made by 5' RACE. Sequencing was carried out with a NextSeq 500. In the TCR library protocol, a unique molecular identifier was attached to each TCR cDNA molecule so that PCR and sequencing errors could be corrected. Under the source paper's analysis protocol: TCR identification, UMI-based error correction and CDR3 extraction were performed with Decombinator tools. Expanded TCRs were defined as those above a frequency of 2 per 1,000, corresponding to the top 1% of the tumor frequency distribution. Renyi diversity was calculated using the R vegan package after each repertoire was subsampled 100 times to 5,000 TCRs. CDR3 similarity networks were built from amino acid triplet string-kernel similarity, with CDR3s being connected when pairwise similarity was above 0.82. TCRdb applied fastp at Q25 and MiXCR to the public reads, then kept only in-frame beta chains. Identical CDR3 proteins give one entry, which carries the most common genes and DNA. The V and J calls here are based on TCRdb, not the publication. The sample table shows 8,500 to 14,000 distinct CDR3 sequences, and over 3% are seen once. The ten largest clones capture roughly 52% of the sample.

As regards this clonotype: Its cognate antigen has yet to be identified. No base quality values were provided; no much bigger clone lies one nucleotide off. Since it is a stray read in a library aimed at alpha chains, this beta chain has a size that is not meaningful.

Interpreted using the paper, the time point label stands for: sample taken at primary tumor resection. Without any cell sorting, TCR sequencing was performed on whole RNA extracted either from tumor and nontumor lung tissue or from cryopreserved PBMC samples. Donors were some 67 patients with early-stage, untreated non-small cell lung cancer from the lung TRACERx cohort. Only patients for whom sufficient RNA was available from at least two tumor regions were selected for TCR sequencing. The germline V gene (reference sequence) sets CDR1 to DFQATT and CDR2 to SNEGSKA. The CDR3, from cysteine to phenylalanine, totals 15 residues. The kept DNA is CDR3 alone, 45 bases in frame from the first base. Germline trimming amounts to 6 bases on V and 5 bases on J, with 13 as the count of junction bases outside the gene matches.

The chain is assembled from TRBV20-1 and TRBJ2-1, and TRBD2 aligns with 7 junction nucleotides. The sample here was PBMCs, taken at surgery. The clonotype was recovered from a female donor with early-stage non-small cell lung cancer. The CDR3 region has the sequence CSAQNLADVNNEQFF. The DNA sequence reads TGCAGTGCACAGAACCTAGCGGATGTAAACAATGAGCAGTTCTTC.